This T cell receptor (beta chain) was identified during a study of cytotoxic CD8 clonotypes in ibrutinib-treated CLL. Findings of the study overall: Sampling times, which were not matched between the groups, differed between sustained-remission patients and progressing patients. Clonality showed a rise at ibrutinib response that reversed toward baseline at progression.

Germline V gives CDR1 SGHRS, CDR2 YFSETQ. Trimming pared 0 bases from V and 4 bases from J, leaving 11 bases between. The CDR3 runs 15 residues. Depth targeted 1 in 200,000 to 1 in 1 million T cells, averaging around 9.5x coverage per clonotype. Using immunoSEQ multiplex PCR, the repertoire was profiled, and TCRdb retains in-frame clones only, with some absent. The table lists around 76,000 clones, around four fifths of them singletons, with around 36% in the top ten. Comments on this clone: Its antigen is unknown.

This TCR was recovered from a human donor with chronic lymphocytic leukemia. This chain joins TRBV5-1 and TRBJ1-3; perhaps TRBD1 as D (5 bases). The source was PBMCs, collected after 24 months of ibrutinib treatment. CDR3 amino acids: CASSLEGVGGNTIYF. The CDR3 DNA is TGCGCCAGCAGCTTGGAAGGGGTCGGCGGAAACACCATATATTTT. Looking up the rest from reference TRBV5-1 and TRBJ1-3 gives the full variable domain: KAGVTQTPRYLIKTRGQQVTLSCSPISGHRSVSWYQQTPGQGLQFLFEYFSETQRNKGNFPGRFSGRQFSNSRSEMNVSTLELGDSALYLCASSLEGVGGNTIYFGEGSWLTVV.